This TCR beta chain came from a study of blood T cell repertoires in COVID-19. Background on the study: In each case, the material was cDNA or gDNA derived from T cells, B-cell-depleted T cells, or PBMCs.

Germline-derived CDR1 and CDR2 are SGHTA and FQGTGA. With V trimmed by 4 bases and J by 2 bases, 7 bases remained unmatched. CDR3 size: 15 residues. Sequencing was performed with immunoSEQ multiplex PCR; in TCRdb, only in-frame clones are kept and a portion is missing. Of around 160,000 clones listed, roughly 90% are singletons. The material sequenced was peripheral blood. This chain joins TRBV7-3 and TRBJ2-5, with TRBD2 matching over 7 bases. The origin of this receptor is a man aged 55-75 years with acute or convalescent COVID-19. The CDR3 DNA reads TGTGCCAGCAGCTCTCAGGGAGGGAGACAAGAGACCCAGTACTTC. It yields the protein CASSSQGGRQETQYF.